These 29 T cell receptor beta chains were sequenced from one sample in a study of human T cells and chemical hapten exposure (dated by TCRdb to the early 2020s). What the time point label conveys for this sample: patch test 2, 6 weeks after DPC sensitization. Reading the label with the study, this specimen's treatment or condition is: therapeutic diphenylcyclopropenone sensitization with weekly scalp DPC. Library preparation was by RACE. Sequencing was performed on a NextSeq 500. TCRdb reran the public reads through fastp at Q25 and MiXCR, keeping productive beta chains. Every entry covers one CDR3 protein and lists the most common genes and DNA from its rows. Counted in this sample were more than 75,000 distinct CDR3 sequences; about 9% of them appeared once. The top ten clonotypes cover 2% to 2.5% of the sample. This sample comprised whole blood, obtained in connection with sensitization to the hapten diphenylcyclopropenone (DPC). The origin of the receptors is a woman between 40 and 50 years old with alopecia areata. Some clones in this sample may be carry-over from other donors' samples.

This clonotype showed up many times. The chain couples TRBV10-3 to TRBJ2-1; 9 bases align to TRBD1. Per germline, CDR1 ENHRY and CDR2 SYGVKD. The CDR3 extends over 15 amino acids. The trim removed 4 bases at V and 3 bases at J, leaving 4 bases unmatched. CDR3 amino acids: CAISAPGQGYNEQFF. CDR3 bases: TGTGCCATCAGTGCACCGGGACAGGGCTACAATGAGCAGTTCTTC.

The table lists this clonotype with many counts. The CDR3 region is CASSPPTRSEQYF. The CDR3 region has the DNA TGTGCCAGCAGCCCCCCGACAAGAAGTGAGCAGTACTTC. The chain links TRBV7-9 to TRBJ2-7; the D is unclear. Germline CDR1 reads SEHNR; CDR2 reads FQNEAQ (reference sequence). The length of the CDR3 is 13 residues. Trimming removed 5 bases at V and 7 bases at J, with 15 bases between.

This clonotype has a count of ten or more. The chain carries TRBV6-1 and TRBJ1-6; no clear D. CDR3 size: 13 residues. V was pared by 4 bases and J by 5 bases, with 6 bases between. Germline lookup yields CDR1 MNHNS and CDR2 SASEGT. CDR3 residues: CASSGPDNSPLHF. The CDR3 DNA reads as TGTGCCAGCAGTGGCCCGGATAATTCACCCCTCCACTTT.

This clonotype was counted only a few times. Here the CDR3 DNA reads TGTGCCAGCAGCCCTGGGGTCGGCGGGAGTTCCTACGAGCAGTACTTC. Protein: CASSPGVGGSSYEQYF. J is TRBJ2-7 and V is TRBV9; 7 nucleotides line up with TRBD2. This CDR3 spans 16 amino acids. The germline V gene encodes CDR1 SGDLS and CDR2 YYNGEE. The ends lost 4 bases at V and 1 base at J; junction bases unmatched: 11.

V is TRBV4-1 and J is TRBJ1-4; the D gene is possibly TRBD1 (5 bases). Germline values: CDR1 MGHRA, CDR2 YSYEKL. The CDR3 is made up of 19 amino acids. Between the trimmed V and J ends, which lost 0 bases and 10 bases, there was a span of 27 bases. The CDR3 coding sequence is TGCGCCAGCAGCCAAGACCCCCCGCTGACAGCGCCCAATCGGGGAAAACTGTTTTTT. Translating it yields CASSQDPPLTAPNRGKLFF.

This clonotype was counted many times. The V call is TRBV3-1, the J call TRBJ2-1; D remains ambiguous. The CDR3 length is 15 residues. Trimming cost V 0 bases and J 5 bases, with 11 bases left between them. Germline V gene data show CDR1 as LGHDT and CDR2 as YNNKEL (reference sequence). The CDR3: CASSQDTGRHNEQFF. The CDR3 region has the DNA TGTGCCAGCAGCCAAGATACCGGCAGACACAATGAGCAGTTCTTC.

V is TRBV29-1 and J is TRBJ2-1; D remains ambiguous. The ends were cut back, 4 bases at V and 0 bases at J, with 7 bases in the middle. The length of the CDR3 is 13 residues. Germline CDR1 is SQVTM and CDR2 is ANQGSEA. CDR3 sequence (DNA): TGCAGCGTTGTGCCGGTCTCCTACAATGAGCAGTTCTTC. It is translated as CSVVPVSYNEQFF.

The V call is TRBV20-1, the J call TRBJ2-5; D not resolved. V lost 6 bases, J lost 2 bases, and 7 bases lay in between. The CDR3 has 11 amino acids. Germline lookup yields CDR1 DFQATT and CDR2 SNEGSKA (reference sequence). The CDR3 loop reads CSAQNQETQYF. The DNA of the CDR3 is TGCAGTGCGCAGAATCAAGAGACCCAGTACTTC.

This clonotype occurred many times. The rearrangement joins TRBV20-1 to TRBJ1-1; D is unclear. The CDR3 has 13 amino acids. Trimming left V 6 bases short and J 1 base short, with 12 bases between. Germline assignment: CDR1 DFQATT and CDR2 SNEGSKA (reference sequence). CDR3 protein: CSAPNGPNTEAFF. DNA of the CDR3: TGCAGTGCCCCTAATGGGCCGAACACTGAAGCTTTCTTT.

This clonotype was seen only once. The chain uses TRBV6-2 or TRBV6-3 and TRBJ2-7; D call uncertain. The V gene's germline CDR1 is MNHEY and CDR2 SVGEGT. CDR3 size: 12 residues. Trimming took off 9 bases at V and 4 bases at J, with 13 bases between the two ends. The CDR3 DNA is TGTGCCAGGACTGCCGATATGTACGAGCAGTACTTC. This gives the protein CARTADMYEQYF.

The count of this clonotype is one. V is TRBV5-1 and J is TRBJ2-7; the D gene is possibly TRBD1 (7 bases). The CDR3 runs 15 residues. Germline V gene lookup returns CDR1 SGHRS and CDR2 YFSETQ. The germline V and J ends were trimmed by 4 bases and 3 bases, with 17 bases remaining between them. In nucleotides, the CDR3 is TGCGCCAGCAGCCCCGGCCAGGGGGGCTACTACGAGCAGTACTTC. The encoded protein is CASSPGQGGYYEQYF.

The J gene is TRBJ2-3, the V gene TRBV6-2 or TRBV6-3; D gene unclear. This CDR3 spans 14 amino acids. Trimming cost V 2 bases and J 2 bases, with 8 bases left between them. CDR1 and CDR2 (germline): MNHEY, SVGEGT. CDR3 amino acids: CASSYGGYTDTQYF. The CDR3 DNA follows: TGTGCCAGCAGTTACGGCGGTTACACAGATACGCAGTATTTT.

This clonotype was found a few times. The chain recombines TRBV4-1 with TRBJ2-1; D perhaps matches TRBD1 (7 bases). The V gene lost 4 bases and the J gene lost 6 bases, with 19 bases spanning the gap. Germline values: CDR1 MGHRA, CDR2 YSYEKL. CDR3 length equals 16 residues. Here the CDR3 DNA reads TGCGCCAGCAGCCCCGAGGGGGGTTCAGGGGGCAATGAGCAGTTCTTC. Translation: CASSPEGGSGGNEQFF.

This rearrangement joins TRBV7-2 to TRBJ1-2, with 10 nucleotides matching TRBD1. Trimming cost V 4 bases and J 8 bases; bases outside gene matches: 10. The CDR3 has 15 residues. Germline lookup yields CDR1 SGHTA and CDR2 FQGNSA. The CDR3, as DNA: TGTGCCAGCAGCTCCTCGACCGGGACAGGGGACGGCTACACCTTC. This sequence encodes CASSSSTGTGDGYTF.

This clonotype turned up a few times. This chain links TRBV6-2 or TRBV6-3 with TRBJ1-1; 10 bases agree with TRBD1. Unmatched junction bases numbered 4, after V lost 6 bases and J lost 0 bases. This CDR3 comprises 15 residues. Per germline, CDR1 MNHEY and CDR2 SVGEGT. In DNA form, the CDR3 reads TGTGCCAGCAGGGACAGGGGGGTTATGAACACTGAAGCTTTCTTT. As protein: CASRDRGVMNTEAFF.

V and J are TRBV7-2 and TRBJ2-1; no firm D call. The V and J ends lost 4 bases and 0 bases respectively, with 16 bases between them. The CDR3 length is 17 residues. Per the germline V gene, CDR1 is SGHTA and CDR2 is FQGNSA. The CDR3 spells CASSSLFGWSSYNEQFF. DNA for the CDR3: TGTGCCAGCAGCTCGCTTTTCGGATGGAGCTCCTACAATGAGCAGTTCTTC.

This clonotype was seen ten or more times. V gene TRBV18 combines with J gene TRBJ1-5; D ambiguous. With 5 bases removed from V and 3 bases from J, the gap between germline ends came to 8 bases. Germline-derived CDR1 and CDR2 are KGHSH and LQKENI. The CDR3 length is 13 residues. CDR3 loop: CASSSDYNQPQHF. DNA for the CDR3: TGTGCCAGCTCATCCGATTACAATCAGCCCCAGCATTTT.

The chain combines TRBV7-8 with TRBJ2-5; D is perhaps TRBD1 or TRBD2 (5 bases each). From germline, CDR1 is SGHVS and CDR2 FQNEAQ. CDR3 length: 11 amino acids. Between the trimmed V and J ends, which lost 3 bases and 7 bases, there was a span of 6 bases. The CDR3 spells CASSLGVTQYF. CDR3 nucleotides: TGTGCCAGCAGCTTGGGGGTGACCCAGTACTTC.

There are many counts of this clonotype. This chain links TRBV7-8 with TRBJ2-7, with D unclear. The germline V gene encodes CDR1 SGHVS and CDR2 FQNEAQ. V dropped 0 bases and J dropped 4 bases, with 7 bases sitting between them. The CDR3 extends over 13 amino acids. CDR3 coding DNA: TGTGCCAGCAGCTTAGCGTATAGTTACGAGCAGTACTTC. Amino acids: CASSLAYSYEQYF. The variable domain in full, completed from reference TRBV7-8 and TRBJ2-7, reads GAGVSQSPRYKVAKRGQDVALRCDPISGHVSLFWYQQALGQGPEFLTYFQNEAQLDKSGLPSDRFFAERPEGSVSTLKIQRTQQEDSAVYLCASSLAYSYEQYFGPGTRLTVT.

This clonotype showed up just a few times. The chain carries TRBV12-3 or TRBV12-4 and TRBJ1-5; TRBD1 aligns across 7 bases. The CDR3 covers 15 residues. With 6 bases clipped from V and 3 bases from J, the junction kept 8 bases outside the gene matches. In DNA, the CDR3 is TGTGCCAGCAGCAGGACAGGCTCCTACAATCAGCCCCAGCATTTT. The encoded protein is CASSRTGSYNQPQHF.

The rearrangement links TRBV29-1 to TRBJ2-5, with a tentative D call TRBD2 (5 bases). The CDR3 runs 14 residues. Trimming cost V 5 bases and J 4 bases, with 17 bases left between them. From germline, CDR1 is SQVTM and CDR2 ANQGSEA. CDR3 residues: CSVKLGIGRETQYF. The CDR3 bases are TGCAGCGTTAAGCTCGGGATCGGTAGAGAGACCCAGTACTTC.

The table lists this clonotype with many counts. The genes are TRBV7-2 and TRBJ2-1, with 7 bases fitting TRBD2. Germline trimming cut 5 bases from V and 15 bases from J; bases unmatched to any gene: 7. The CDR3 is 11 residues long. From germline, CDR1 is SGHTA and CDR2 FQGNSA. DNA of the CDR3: TGTGCCAGCAGCAGTGGACTAGTTTGGTTCTTC. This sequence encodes CASSSGLVWFF.

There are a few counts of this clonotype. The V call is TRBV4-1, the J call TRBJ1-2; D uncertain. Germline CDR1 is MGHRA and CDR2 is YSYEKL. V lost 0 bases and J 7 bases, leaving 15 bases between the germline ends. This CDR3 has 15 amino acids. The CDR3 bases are TGCGCCAGCAGCCAAGAAAGAACAGTCGTCAGTGGCTACACCTTC. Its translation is CASSQERTVVSGYTF.

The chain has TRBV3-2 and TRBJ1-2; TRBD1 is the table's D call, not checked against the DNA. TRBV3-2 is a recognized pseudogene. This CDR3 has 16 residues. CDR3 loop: CASSHTYRGGKYGYTF. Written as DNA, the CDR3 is TGTGCCAGCAGCCACACCTACAGGGGCGGAAAGTATGGCTACACCTTC.

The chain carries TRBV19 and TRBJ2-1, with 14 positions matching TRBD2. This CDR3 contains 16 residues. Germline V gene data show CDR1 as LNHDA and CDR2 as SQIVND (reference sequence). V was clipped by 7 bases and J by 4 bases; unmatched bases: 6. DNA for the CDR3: TGTGCCAGTACCATCGGGACTAGCGGGAGATACAATGAGCAGTTCTTC. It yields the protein CASTIGTSGRYNEQFF.

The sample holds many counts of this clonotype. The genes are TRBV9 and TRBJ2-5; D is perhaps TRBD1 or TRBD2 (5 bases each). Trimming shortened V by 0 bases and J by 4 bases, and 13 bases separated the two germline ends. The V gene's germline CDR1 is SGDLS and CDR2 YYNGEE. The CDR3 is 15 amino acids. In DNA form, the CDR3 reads TGTGCCAGCAGCGTAGGAGGGGTAGGACGAGAGACCCAGTACTTC. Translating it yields CASSVGGVGRETQYF.

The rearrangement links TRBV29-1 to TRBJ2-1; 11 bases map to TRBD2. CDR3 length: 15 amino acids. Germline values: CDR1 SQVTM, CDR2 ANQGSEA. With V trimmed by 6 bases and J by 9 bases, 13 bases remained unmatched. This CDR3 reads CSVEPTSGRIGEQFF. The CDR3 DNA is TGCAGCGTGGAACCCACTAGCGGGAGAATTGGTGAGCAGTTCTTC.

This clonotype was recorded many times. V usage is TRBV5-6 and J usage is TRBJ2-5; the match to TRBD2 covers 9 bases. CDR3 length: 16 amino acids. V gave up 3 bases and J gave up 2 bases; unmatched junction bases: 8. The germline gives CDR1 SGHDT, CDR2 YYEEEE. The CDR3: CASSSVAGVWQETQYF. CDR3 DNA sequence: TGTGCCAGCAGCTCCGTAGCGGGAGTTTGGCAAGAGACCCAGTACTTC.

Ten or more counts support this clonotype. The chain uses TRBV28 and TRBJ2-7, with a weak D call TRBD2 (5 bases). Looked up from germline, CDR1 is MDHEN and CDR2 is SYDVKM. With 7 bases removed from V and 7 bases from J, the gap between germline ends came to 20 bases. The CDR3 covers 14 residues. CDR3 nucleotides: TGTGCCAGCAAGCGCAACCTCCCCCCGGGGGAGCAGTACTTC. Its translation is CASKRNLPPGEQYF.